These 31 T cell receptor beta chains share one sample of origin, sequenced in a study of blood T cell repertoires in COVID-19. TCRdb's table, derived via immunoSEQ multiplex PCR, lists solely in-frame clones and lacks some. The sample lists around 21,000 clones, more than 65% occurring once. Sequencing was performed on peripheral blood. These receptors all stem from an elderly man with acute or convalescent COVID-19.

The table lists this clone with a few counts. The J gene is TRBJ1-3, the V gene TRBV19; D perhaps matches TRBD1 (6 bases). The CDR3 consists of 16 residues. V lost 3 bases, J lost 0 bases, and 12 bases lay in between. Germline V CDR1 and CDR2: LNHDA, SQIVND (reference sequence). CDR3 protein: CASSIATGISGNTIYF. As DNA, the CDR3 is TGTGCCAGTAGTATCGCTACAGGGATCTCTGGAAACACCATATATTTT.

In this sample, this clone turned up a few times. The V and J genes are TRBV24-1 and TRBJ2-1; D possibly corresponds to TRBD2 (6 bases). Per germline, CDR1 KGHDR and CDR2 SFDVKD. V lost 7 bases to trimming and J lost 7 bases, with 7 bases between them. This CDR3 has 11 amino acids. The DNA for the CDR3 is TGTGCCACCAGACGGGGGAATGAGCAGTTCTTC. Translating gives CATRRGNEQFF.

The rearrangement joins TRBV29-1 to TRBJ1-2; a weak D match, TRBD1 (5 bases). Germline V gives CDR1 SQVTM, CDR2 ANQGSEA. Trimming shortened V by 0 bases and J by 7 bases, and 15 bases separated the two germline ends. This CDR3 spans 14 amino acids. The DNA for the CDR3 is TGCAGCGTTGAAGATGTCAGGGTGATGGGTGGCTACACCTTC. Encoded protein: CSVEDVRVMGGYTF.

The V and J genes are TRBV19 and TRBJ1-3; D is possibly TRBD1 (5 bases). This CDR3 region has 15 residues. The V and J ends lost 5 bases and 4 bases respectively, with 15 bases between them. Germline V lookup: CDR1 LNHDA, CDR2 SQIVND (reference sequence). The CDR3 reads CASSPDRTGGNTIYF. CDR3 bases: TGTGCCAGTAGTCCAGACAGAACGGGCGGAAACACCATATATTTT.

This chain links TRBV7-9 with TRBJ2-1; 10 bases fit TRBD2. The germline V gene has CDR1 SEHNR and CDR2 FQNEAQ (reference sequence). V was pared by 6 bases and J by 8 bases, with 4 bases of the junction left unmatched. The CDR3 runs 13 residues. The CDR3 nucleotides are TGTGCCAGCAGTTCTAGCGGGAGTTATGAGCAGTTCTTC. This codes for CASSSSGSYEQFF.

This chain connects TRBV6-1 to TRBJ1-1; the D is unclear. The CDR3 length is 12 residues. CDR1 and CDR2 from the germline V gene are MNHNS and SASEGT. With 2 bases removed from V and 7 bases from J, the gap between germline ends came to 8 bases. The CDR3: CASSETEIEAFF. The CDR3 bases are TGTGCCAGCAGTGAAACAGAAATTGAAGCTTTCTTT.

The chain links TRBV7-2 to TRBJ1-2, with D hard to call. The germline V gene encodes CDR1 SGHTA and CDR2 FQGNSA. This CDR3 has 14 residues. V lost 1 base and J 5 bases, leaving 11 bases between the germline ends. The CDR3 DNA reads TGTGCCAGCAGCTTAGGCGGACTCTCATATGGCTACACCTTC. It specifies CASSLGGLSYGYTF.

The V call is TRBV19, the J call TRBJ2-6; D remains unclear. Germline V gene sequence: CDR1 LNHDA, CDR2 SQIVND (reference sequence). The CDR3 extends over 13 amino acids. Trimming took 3 bases from V and 4 from J, leaving 4 bases between them. The CDR3: CASSMGGANVLTF. The CDR3, as DNA: TGTGCCAGTAGTATGGGCGGGGCCAACGTCCTGACTTTC.

The rearrangement uses TRBV6-5 and TRBJ1-2; D might be TRBD1 (5 bases). In germline, CDR1 is MNHEY, CDR2 SVGAGI. The CDR3 is made up of 14 amino acids. V lost 5 bases, J lost 0 bases, and 10 bases lay in between. The CDR3 is CASSTTGSNYGYTF. The CDR3 nucleotides are TGTGCCAGCAGTACAACAGGTTCTAACTATGGCTACACCTTC.

CDR3 residues: CAISESETGPYGYTF. The DNA of the CDR3 is TGTGCCATCAGTGAGTCCGAGACAGGCCCCTATGGCTACACCTTC. J is TRBJ1-2 and V is TRBV10-3; possible D gene TRBD1, 6 bases. V gave up 0 bases and J gave up 4 bases, with 12 bases separating them. Germline CDR1 and CDR2: ENHRY and SYGVKD. The CDR3 totals 15 residues.

This sequence joins TRBV6-6 and TRBJ2-7; tentatively, D is TRBD2 (6 bases). Between the trimmed V and J ends, which lost 5 bases and 2 bases, there was a span of 7 bases. The germline V gene encodes CDR1 MNHNY and CDR2 SVGAGI (reference sequence). The CDR3 totals 12 residues. The CDR3 DNA reads as TGTGCCAGCAGTGGGAGGACCTACGAGCAGTACTTC. Amino acids: CASSGRTYEQYF.

This clone was counted only a few times. The genes are TRBV6-5 and TRBJ1-6; TRBD1 might be the D (5 bases). This CDR3 region has 15 residues. V was pared by 6 bases and J by 7 bases, with 16 bases between. Per germline, CDR1 MNHEY and CDR2 SVGAGI. The CDR3: CASRLKGLLNSPLHF. DNA for the CDR3: TGTGCCAGCAGGCTGAAGGGACTCCTGAATTCACCCCTCCACTTT.

The chain links TRBV5-1 to TRBJ2-1; 8 positions match TRBD2. Germline V gives CDR1 SGHRS, CDR2 YFSETQ. The CDR3 consists of 15 residues. V dropped 3 bases and J dropped 3; count of bases not matched to a gene: 5. In DNA, the CDR3 is TGCGCCAGCAGCTCCTACGGGACTAGCTACAATGAGCAGTTCTTC. Its translation: CASSSYGTSYNEQFF.

This rearrangement joins TRBV5-1 to TRBJ2-5, with D possibly matching TRBD2 (6 bases). This CDR3 spans 14 amino acids. Looked up from germline, CDR1 is SGHRS and CDR2 is YFSETQ. Trimming cost V 1 base and J 4 bases, with 11 bases left between them. CDR3: CASSLLVGGETQYF. DNA of the CDR3: TGCGCCAGCAGCTTGCTAGTCGGGGGAGAGACCCAGTACTTC.

The count of this clone is one. This chain's CDR3 is CSVAQGNTEAFF. The CDR3 region has the DNA TGCAGCGTCGCACAGGGGAACACTGAAGCTTTCTTT. The chain uses TRBV29-1 and TRBJ1-1; tentative D call: TRBD1 (6 bases). V was shortened by 6 bases and J by 1 base, with 9 bases between the two germline ends. Per the germline V gene, CDR1 is SQVTM and CDR2 is ANQGSEA. The CDR3 runs 12 residues.

This clone appeared a single time. V gene TRBV3-1 (or the pseudogene TRBV3-2) combines with J gene TRBJ2-1; 9 bases map to TRBD2. Germline V CDR1 and CDR2: LGHDT, YNNKEL (reference sequence). The CDR3 consists of 15 residues. V shed 4 bases and J 8 bases; nucleotides not matched to a gene: 9. CDR3 coding DNA: TGTGCCAGCAGCCGCTACTTAGCGGGAGTCGATGAGCAGTTCTTC. Encoded protein: CASSRYLAGVDEQFF.

The CDR3 loop is CASSLSAGPSNQPQHF. The CDR3 DNA reads as TGTGCCAGCAGCTTATCGGCGGGTCCTAGCAATCAGCCCCAGCATTTT. The chain employs TRBV7-8 and TRBJ1-5; D uncertain. Germline V CDR1 and CDR2: SGHVS, FQNEAQ. The CDR3 sequence is 16 residues long. V was cut by 2 bases and J by 0 bases, with 11 bases left in between.

The J gene is TRBJ1-5, the V gene TRBV19; D is unclear. CDR3 length: 15 residues. Trimming took off 8 bases at V and 0 bases at J, with 14 bases between the two ends. Looked up from germline, CDR1 is LNHDA and CDR2 is SQIVND (reference sequence). As DNA, the CDR3 is TGTGCCAGTGGTCGGGATCCCTATAGCAATCAGCCCCAGCATTTT. This sequence encodes CASGRDPYSNQPQHF. Looking up the rest from reference TRBV19 and TRBJ1-5 gives the full variable domain: DGGITQSPKYLFRKEGQNVTLSCEQNLNHDAMYWYRQDPGQGLRLIYYSQIVNDFQKGDIAEGYSVSREKKESFPLTVTSAQKNPTAFYLCASGRDPYSNQPQHFGDGTRLSIL.

This sequence joins TRBV6-2 or TRBV6-3 and TRBJ1-2, with TRBD1 matching 8 bases. The germline V gene encodes CDR1 MNHEY and CDR2 SVGEGT. Trimming cost V 5 bases and J 0 bases; bases outside gene matches: 8. The CDR3 runs to 16 residues. The chain's CDR3 is CASSRPGQVTNYGYTF. In DNA, the CDR3 is TGTGCCAGCAGTCGGCCGGGACAGGTGACTAACTATGGCTACACCTTC.

The chain joins TRBV7-3 to TRBJ1-6, with TRBD1 identical over 8 bases. Germline CDR1 is SGHTA and CDR2 is FQGTGA. The CDR3 runs 14 residues. With 5 bases clipped from V and 6 bases from J, the junction kept 3 bases outside the gene matches. The CDR3 region has the DNA TGTGCCAGCAGCCCAGGGGGCCTTAATTCACCCCTCCACTTT. Protein sequence: CASSPGGLNSPLHF.

V and J are TRBV6-2 or TRBV6-3 and TRBJ1-5; possibly TRBD1 for D (6 bases). Germline CDR1 MNHEY, CDR2 SVGEGT. The V gene lost 4 bases and the J gene lost 2 bases, with 12 bases spanning the gap. The CDR3 runs 15 residues. The chain's CDR3 is CASSWGGLGNQPQHF. The CDR3, as DNA: TGTGCCAGCAGTTGGGGGGGGCTGGGCAATCAGCCCCAGCATTTT.

The V call is TRBV19, the J call TRBJ1-1; D might be TRBD1 (6 bases). In germline, CDR1 is LNHDA, CDR2 SQIVND (reference sequence). The CDR3 totals 12 residues. Trimming removed 8 bases at V and 4 bases at J, with 11 bases between. The CDR3 region has the DNA TGTGCCAGTCAACAGGGAAGCACTGAAGCTTTCTTT. Residues: CASQQGSTEAFF.

This clone was seen just once. The chain uses TRBV7-6 and TRBJ2-5; 9 nucleotides agree with TRBD1. CDR3 length equals 14 residues. Germline CDR1 is SGHVS and CDR2 is FNYEAQ. J lost 5 bases, V lost 5 bases, and 6 bases had no gene match. The CDR3 reads CASSAGTGHETQYF. DNA for the CDR3: TGTGCCAGCAGCGCAGGGACAGGGCATGAGACCCAGTACTTC.

V and J are TRBV19 and TRBJ2-3; possibly TRBD2 for D (5 bases). The CDR3 spans 13 residues. With 4 bases removed from V and 2 bases from J, the gap between germline ends came to 7 bases. Germline CDR1 and CDR2: LNHDA and SQIVND (reference sequence). The CDR3 DNA reads TGTGCCAGTAGTAGGAGGATCACAGATACGCAGTATTTT. This translates into CASSRRITDTQYF.

This clone has just a few counts. This chain links TRBV5-1 with TRBJ2-6; D is possibly TRBD2 (5 bases). The CDR3 runs to 17 residues. V lost 4 bases, J lost 0 bases, and 14 bases lay in between. Germline CDR1 reads SGHRS; CDR2 reads YFSETQ. The CDR3 here is CASSEVSGYSGANVLTF. The CDR3 nucleotides are TGCGCCAGCAGCGAGGTATCGGGGTACTCTGGGGCCAACGTCCTGACTTTC.

The chain employs TRBV14 and TRBJ1-1, with D uncertain. From germline, CDR1 is SGHDN and CDR2 FVKESK. The CDR3 spans 16 residues. V shed 4 bases and J shed 0 bases, with 15 bases lying between them. The CDR3 DNA reads as TGTGCCAGCAGCCTTATCCGACTTAATTTGAACACTGAAGCTTTCTTT. The encoded protein is CASSLIRLNLNTEAFF. Complete variable domain (other parts from reference TRBV14 and TRBJ1-1): EAGVTQFPSHSVIEKGQTVTLRCDPISGHDNLYWYRRVMGKEIKFLLHFVKESKQDESGMPNNRFLAERTGGTYSTLKVQPAELEDSGVYFCASSLIRLNLNTEAFFGQGTRLTVV.

The chain has TRBV28 and TRBJ2-5; 8 bases agree with TRBD1. The CDR3 is 13 residues long. V shed 3 bases, J shed 5 bases, and the junction held 2 bases outside the gene matches. Germline V gene data show CDR1 as MDHEN and CDR2 as SYDVKM. The chain's CDR3 is CASSFTGGETQYF. CDR3 sequence (DNA): TGTGCCAGCAGTTTTACAGGGGGGGAGACCCAGTACTTC.

This clone was picked up a small number of times. V and J are TRBV6-5 and TRBJ1-6; D gene uncertain. Trimming left V 2 bases short and J 0 bases short, with 8 bases between. Germline assignment: CDR1 MNHEY and CDR2 SVGAGI. This CDR3 has 16 residues. The CDR3 reads CASSYADNSYNSPLHF. The CDR3 DNA is TGTGCCAGCAGTTACGCAGACAACTCCTATAATTCACCCCTCCACTTT.

This clone was counted a few times. The rearrangement uses TRBV11-2 and TRBJ1-2; 7 bases agree with TRBD1. V gave up 5 bases and J gave up 4 bases; unmatched junction bases: 10. Germline values: CDR1 SGHAT, CDR2 FQNNGV. The CDR3 sequence is 15 residues long. The CDR3 nucleotides are TGTGCCAGCAGCCTCTACCGGGACAGCGTCTATGGCTACACCTTC. As protein: CASSLYRDSVYGYTF. The entire variable domain, with the rest obtained from reference TRBV11-2 and TRBJ1-2, is as follows: EAGVAQSPRYKIIEKRQSVAFWCNPISGHATLYWYQQILGQGPKLLIQFQNNGVVDDSQLPKDRFSAERLKGVDSTLKIQPAKLEDSAVYLCASSLYRDSVYGYTFGSGTRLTVV.

The chain uses TRBV6-5 and TRBJ2-7; 7 nucleotides align to TRBD1. After removal of 5 bases from V and 6 bases from J, the junction contained 10 bases not matched to a gene. This CDR3 is built from 14 residues. Germline V lookup: CDR1 MNHEY, CDR2 SVGAGI. CDR3 nucleotide sequence: TGTGCCAGCAGTAACCCGGGACAGCTTTTCGAGCAGTACGTC. Protein sequence: CASSNPGQLFEQYV.

This clone was detected a few times. This sequence joins TRBV11-2 and TRBJ1-5; tentative D call: TRBD1 (6 bases). The CDR3 runs 15 residues. The ends were cut back, 1 base at V and 4 bases at J, with 11 bases in the middle. From germline, CDR1 is SGHAT and CDR2 FQNNGV. The CDR3 reads CASSLGGRGNQPQHF. The CDR3 region has the DNA TGTGCCAGCAGCTTAGGGGGGCGCGGTAATCAGCCCCAGCATTTT.